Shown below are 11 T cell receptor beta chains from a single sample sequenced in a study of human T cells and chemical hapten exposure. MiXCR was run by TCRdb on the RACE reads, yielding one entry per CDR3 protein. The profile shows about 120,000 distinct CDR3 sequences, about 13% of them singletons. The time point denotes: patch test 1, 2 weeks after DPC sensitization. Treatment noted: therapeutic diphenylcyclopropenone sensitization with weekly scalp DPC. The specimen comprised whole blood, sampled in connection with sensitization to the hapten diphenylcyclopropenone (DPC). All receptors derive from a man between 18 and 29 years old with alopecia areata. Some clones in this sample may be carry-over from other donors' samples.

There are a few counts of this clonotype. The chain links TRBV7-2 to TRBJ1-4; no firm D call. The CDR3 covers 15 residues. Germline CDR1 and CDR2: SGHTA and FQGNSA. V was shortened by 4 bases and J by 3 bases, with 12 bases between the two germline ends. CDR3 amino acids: CASSSVGSANEKLFF. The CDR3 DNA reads TGTGCCAGCAGCTCCGTCGGATCCGCTAATGAAAAACTGTTTTTT.

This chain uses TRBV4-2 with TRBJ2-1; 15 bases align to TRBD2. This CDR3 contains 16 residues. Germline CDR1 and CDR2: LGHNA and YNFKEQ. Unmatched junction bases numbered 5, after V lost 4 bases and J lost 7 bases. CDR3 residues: CASSRRTSGGVNEQFF. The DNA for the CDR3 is TGTGCCAGCAGCCGCCGGACTAGCGGGGGGGTAAATGAGCAGTTCTTC.

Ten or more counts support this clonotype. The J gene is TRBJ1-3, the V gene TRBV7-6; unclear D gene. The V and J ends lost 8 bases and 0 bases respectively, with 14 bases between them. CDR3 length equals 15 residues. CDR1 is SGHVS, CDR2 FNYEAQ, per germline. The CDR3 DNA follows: TGTGCCAGCGGTCTCGGACGGGCCTCTGGAAACACCATATATTTT. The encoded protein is CASGLGRASGNTIYF.

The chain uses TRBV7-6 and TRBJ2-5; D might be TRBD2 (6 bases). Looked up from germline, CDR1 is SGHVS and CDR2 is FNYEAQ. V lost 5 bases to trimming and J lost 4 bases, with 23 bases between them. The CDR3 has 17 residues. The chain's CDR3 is CASSRGPTRGRIETQYF. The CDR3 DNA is TGTGCCAGCAGCCGAGGGCCTACGCGGGGACGGATAGAGACCCAGTACTTC.

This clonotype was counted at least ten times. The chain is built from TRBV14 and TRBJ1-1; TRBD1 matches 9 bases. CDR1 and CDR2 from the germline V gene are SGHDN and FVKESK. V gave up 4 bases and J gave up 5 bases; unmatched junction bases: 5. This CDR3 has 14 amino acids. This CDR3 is CASSPTTGGTEAFF. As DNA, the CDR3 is TGTGCCAGCAGCCCCACGACAGGGGGTACTGAAGCTTTCTTT.

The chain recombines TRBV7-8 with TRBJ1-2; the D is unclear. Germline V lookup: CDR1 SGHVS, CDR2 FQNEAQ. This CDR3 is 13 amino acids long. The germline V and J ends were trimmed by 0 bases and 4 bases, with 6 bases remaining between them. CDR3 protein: CASSLANLYGYTF. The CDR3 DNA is TGTGCCAGCAGCTTAGCGAATCTCTATGGCTACACCTTC. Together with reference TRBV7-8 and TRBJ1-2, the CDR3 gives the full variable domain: GAGVSQSPRYKVAKRGQDVALRCDPISGHVSLFWYQQALGQGPEFLTYFQNEAQLDKSGLPSDRFFAERPEGSVSTLKIQRTQQEDSAVYLCASSLANLYGYTFGSGTRLTVV.

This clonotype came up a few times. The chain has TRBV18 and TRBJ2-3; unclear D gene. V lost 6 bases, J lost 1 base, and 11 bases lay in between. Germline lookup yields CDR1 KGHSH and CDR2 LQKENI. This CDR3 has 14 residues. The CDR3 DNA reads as TGTGCCAGCTCCAGAGAGGCCGGCACAGATACGCAGTATTTT. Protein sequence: CASSREAGTDTQYF.

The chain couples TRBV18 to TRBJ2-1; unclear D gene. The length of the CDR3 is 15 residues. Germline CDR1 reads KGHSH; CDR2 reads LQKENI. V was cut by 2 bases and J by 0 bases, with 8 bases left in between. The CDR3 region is CASSPLQVSYNEQFF. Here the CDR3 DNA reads TGTGCCAGCTCACCATTGCAGGTCTCCTACAATGAGCAGTTCTTC.

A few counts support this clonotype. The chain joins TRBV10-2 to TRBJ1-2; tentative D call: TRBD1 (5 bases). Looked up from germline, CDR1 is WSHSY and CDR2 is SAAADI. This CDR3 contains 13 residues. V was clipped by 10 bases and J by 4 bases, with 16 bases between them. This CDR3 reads CATSSTGPYGYTF. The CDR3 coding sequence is TGCGCCACCAGCTCCACAGGACCCTATGGCTACACCTTC.

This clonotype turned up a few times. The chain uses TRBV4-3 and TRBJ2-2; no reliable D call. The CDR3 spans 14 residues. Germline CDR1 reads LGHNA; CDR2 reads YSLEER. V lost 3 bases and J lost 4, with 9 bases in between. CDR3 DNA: TGCGCCAGCAGCCAGGGCAGACCCACCGGGGAGCTGTTTTTT. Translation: CASSQGRPTGELFF.

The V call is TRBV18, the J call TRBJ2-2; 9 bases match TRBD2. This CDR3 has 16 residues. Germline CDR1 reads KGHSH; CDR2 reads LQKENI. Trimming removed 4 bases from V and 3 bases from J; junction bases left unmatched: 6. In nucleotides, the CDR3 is TGTGCCAGCTCACTTCAAGCGGGGGGATACACCGGGGAGCTGTTTTTT. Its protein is CASSLQAGGYTGELFF.